Sequencing of this TCR beta chain was carried out in a study of OX40 agonist ivuxolimab in advanced cancers. With respect to the entire study: Ivuxolimab was a fully human IgG2 agonistic monoclonal antibody targeting the costimulatory receptor OX40 (CD134). Intravenous ivuxolimab was administered to patients every 2 weeks at six dose levels: 0.01, 0.1, 0.3, 1.5, 3 and 10 mg/kg. Of the roughly 52 patients in dose escalation, some 19 had hepatocellular carcinoma, about 15 had melanoma, 9 had renal cell carcinoma and 9 had head and neck cancer. Peripheral TCRbeta sequencing aimed to test whether ivuxolimab altered TCR sequence diversity and caused clonal T-cell expansion. Prior anti-PD-1, anti-PD-L1 or anti-CTLA-4 therapy was permitted, and approximately 42% of dose-escalation patients had received checkpoint inhibitors. The paper describes the monotherapy dose-escalation part (N of about 52 patients) of the phase I trial of ivuxolimab. Partial responses were achieved by three dose-escalation patients, of whom one had hepatocellular carcinoma and two had cutaneous melanoma. The dose-escalation cohort was 82.7% male with a mean age of about 65 years, ranging from about 23 to 85.

Concerning this clone itself: Its target antigen remains unknown. No qualities accompany the bases; no much larger clone lies one base away.

Sequences SGHNT (CDR1) and YYREEE (CDR2) are obtained from the germline V gene (reference sequence). Including cysteine and phenylalanine, the CDR3 has 14 amino acids. This entry keeps only the CDR3 DNA: 42 bases, framed from base 1. V and J lose 6 bases and 1 base, and a span of 13 bases separates them. To sequence the TCRbeta CDR3 region, genomic DNA was isolated from the sorted cells. TCRbeta CDR3 regions were sequenced using the immunoSEQ Assay. In its TCRdb copy, this immuneACCESS table keeps in-frame sequences only and misses some clones. Where compared with another copy, unresolved V genes explain less than half of these, and the others have no known cause. The sample table records 45,000 to 60,000 clones; roughly nine tenths of these occur just once. The ten largest account for under 5.5% of the sample. Results the study describes overall, beyond this receptor: After ivuxolimab, more expanded clones were found on average in CD8+ T cells than in CD4+ T cells. Low levels of normalized T-cell clonal expansion were also seen in some patients who did not respond. Clonal expansion of both CD4+ and CD8+ blood T cells was observed from baseline to week 6 at doses 0.1 to 3.0 mg/kg. Antigen specificity was not determined for the clonally expanded peripheral T cells. In the 0.1-3.0 mg/kg groups, partial responders were among the patients with the lowest normalized peripheral clonal expansion, particularly in CD8+ T cells.

The trial excluded patients who had a history of autoimmune disease or were on systemic immunosuppression. Peripheral blood for TCR sequencing was collected from all dose cohorts at baseline, on cycle 4 day 1, and on cycle 7 day 1. The samples were drawn from a first-in-human, open-label, multicenter phase I dose-escalation trial of ivuxolimab. The trial enrolled adults with locally advanced or metastatic head and neck squamous cell, hepatocellular, melanoma or renal cell carcinoma. CD4+ and CD8+ T cells were sorted separately from peripheral blood before TCR sequencing. This chain joins TRBV5-4 to TRBJ2-5, and the D gene may be TRBD1, 6 bases matching. Specimen: CD4+ or CD8+ T cells sorted from blood, collected in a trial of the OX40 agonist ivuxolimab. This sequence originates from an adult with an advanced solid tumor such as melanoma, head and neck, liver or kidney cancer. The DNA sequence follows: TGTGCCAGCACCCAACAGGGCGGCCAAGAGACCCAGTACTTC. The translation is CASTQQGGQETQYF. The CDR3, completed at both ends by the reference TRBV5-4 and TRBJ2-5 genes, gives the full variable domain ETGVTQSPTHLIKTRGQQVTLRCSSQSGHNTVSWYQQALGQGPQFIFQYYREEENGRGNFPPRFSGLQFPNYSSELNVNALELDDSALYLCASTQQGGQETQYFGPGTRLLVL.